Detailed here is one T cell receptor (beta chain). Judged by frequency, this clonotype is medium-sized (0.01 to 0.1%); no count was given. It lacks a known antigen. HCMV-specific IgG was detected in serum with a commercial ELISA kit to determine HCMV serostatus. Ficoll density gradient centrifugation was used to isolate peripheral blood mononuclear cells from blood. The sample is drawn from a study of T cells expressing NK-cell markers (dated by TCRdb to 2020 to 2022). About the investigation overall: Under 10 donors provided sorted CD3+CD56+NKG2C+, CD3+CD56+NKG2C- and CD3+CD56-NKG2C+ T-cell subsets, whose TCR beta-chain repertoires were profiled. Most of the eight sequenced donors were HCMV-seropositive and one was HCMV-seronegative. The libraries were sequenced on Illumina HiSeq 2000/2500, MiSeq or NextSeq, producing 2 x 150 bp reads. The eight sequenced donors were randomly selected healthy volunteers, three men and five women.

Results and caveats for the whole study, not just this receptor: In six donors, the dominant CD3+CD56+NKG2C+ clonotypes were found to rank among the top 10 CD8+ clonotypes and to make up roughly 1.0-7.0% of CD8+ T cells. Those dominant clonotypes were again the most abundant among CD3+CD56-NKG2C+ cells in a few donors, at 28.3-60.1%. It remained unclear whether the expanded NKG2C-expressing T cell clones were specific for HCMV antigens.

The CDR1 and CDR2 encoded by the germline V gene are SGHRS and YFSETQ. The CDR3 sequence holds 12 residues, the cysteine and phenylalanine included. There is no recorded DNA. TCRdb lists the instrument as Illumina HiSeq 2000. TCR beta cDNA libraries were prepared using 5'RACE template switching, which introduced a universal primer site and unique molecular identifiers. cDNA synthesis was primed from the TCR beta constant segment, followed by two successive PCR amplification steps. The original pipeline was this. MIGEC was used to demultiplex reads and group reads by UMI, and MiTCR was used to assemble and quantify clonotypes. To remove erroneous sequences, TCR cDNA sequences were retained only when supported by two or more reads. The tcR package was used for downstream repertoire analysis, and clonotypes were matched between fractions using CDR3 nucleotide sequence together with V segment. VDJmatch was used to annotate antigen specificity against VDJdb, with one amino acid substitution in CDR3 permitted. TCRdb reprocessed the sequencing reads and holds a single record per CDR3 protein sequence, with no DNA. None of the V and J calls come from the authors' own analysis; TCRdb made them. The sample's table covers about 8,000 distinct CDR3 sequences. The ten largest clonotypes hold about 9.4% of the sample.

The sample comprised blood T cells: a sorted CD56 or NKG2C T cell subset, CD4+ or CD8+ T cells, or bulk PBMC T cells (not recorded which). The TCR sequence derives from a man aged 18 to 29 in good health. Donor details come from another sample of the same person, matched by shared clones. Recombination linked TRBV5-1 to TRBJ2-1. The CDR3 protein is CASSNSYNEQFF.